This T cell receptor (beta chain) was profiled in a study of blood T cell repertoires in COVID-19. In the study's own analysis: Researchers report that nucleated cell counts were estimated from reference gene primer amplification. The data were produced by immunoSEQ multiplex PCR, yet TCRdb's version contains in-frame clones alone and is incomplete. That table furnishes V, J and clone size, whereas the DNA furnished D and trimming. This table holds approximately 140,000 clones, approximately 80% found once. Germline V CDR1 and CDR2: SGHRS, YFSETQ. V lost 3 bases to trimming and J lost 5 bases; unmatched junction nucleotides: 8. The CDR3 extends over 15 amino acids.

Material for sequencing was peripheral blood. The chain links TRBV5-1 to TRBJ1-1, with 9 bases aligning to TRBD1. This receptor was obtained from a human donor in a cohort sampled during active COVID-19. CDR3 DNA sequence: TGCGCCAGCAGCTCGCTACAGGGGGCAAGGACTGAAGCTTTCTTT. This codes for CASSSLQGARTEAFF.